One T cell receptor (beta chain) is described in this entry. How the authors handled the data: Reference gene primers were amplified, and this amplification served to estimate nucleated cell counts. Profiling relied on immunoSEQ multiplex PCR, and the TCRdb table lists in-frame clones only, not all of them. The DNA was the basis for D and trimming; V, J and clone size are from that table. The table has about 120,000 clones, around 90% seen once; the top ten hold 3.8%. These data belong to a study of blood T cell repertoires in COVID-19. One Seattle source followed patients from active infection through their disease course. Germline CDR1 SEHNR, CDR2 FQNEAQ (reference sequence). Deletions cut 5 bases from V and 1 base from J, with 11 bases between. This CDR3 is 14 amino acids long.

The sequence was obtained from a woman aged 55-69 years with COVID-19, enrolled during active disease. Sequencing was carried out using peripheral blood. The chain combines TRBV7-9 with TRBJ1-1, with D unclear. The CDR3 spells CASSLGAANTEAFF. In DNA, the CDR3 is TGTGCCAGCAGCCTAGGCGCCGCGAACACTGAAGCTTTCTTT.